This TCR beta chain derives from a study of shared clonotypes between healthy human individuals. About the study: Each donor's CD8 memory used one plate, CD8 naive two, each CD4 subset three.

Here immunoSEQ multiplex PCR was the method, and the copy in TCRdb shows in-frame clones only, minus some. The table has fewer than 1 million clones, just over 95% seen once. For this clone: The antigen is undetermined.

Regarding the study as a whole: Enrolling few donors narrowed the genetic and exposure-history diversity that was represented. Non-shared clonotypes displayed generation probabilities falling below those of clonotypes present in all four donors.

Naive CD8 isolation took CD45RO-negative cells positively selected for CCR7 and excluded terminally differentiated effector memory CD45RA+ cells. There were only Caucasian adults among the donors, and all lived in Nashville, Tennessee. The specimen was naive CD8+ T cells sorted from blood. The TCR was taken from a man younger than 45 in good health.

DNA of the CDR3: TGTGCCAGCAGCTTAGAATGGCAGGGGGCGCAAGACAATGAGCAGTTCTTC. The encoded protein is CASSLEWQGAQDNEQFF. The rearrangement joins TRBV11-3 to TRBJ2-1, with 8 nucleotides matching TRBD1. Germline assignment: CDR1 SGHNT and CDR2 YENEEA. Unmatched junction bases numbered 9, after V lost 0 bases and J lost 5 bases. The CDR3 runs to 17 residues.